Below, 13 T cell receptor beta chains from the same sample are listed, as sequenced in a study of blood T cell repertoires in COVID-19. Assay: immunoSEQ multiplex PCR; the TCRdb copy retains only in-frame clones and omits some. The sample records about 73,000 clones, 75% to 90% being singletons. The source material was peripheral blood. These receptors all come from a man older than 75 with active or convalescent COVID-19.

The chain employs TRBV3-1 (or the pseudogene TRBV3-2) and TRBJ2-5; 12 bases align to TRBD2. Germline CDR1 LGHDT, CDR2 YNNKEL (reference sequence). The CDR3 totals 18 residues. Trimming cost V 1 base and J 4 bases; bases outside gene matches: 10. CDR3 in DNA: TGTGCCAGCAGCCAAGCCAGCCTAGCGGGGGGGCCTCGAGAGACCCAGTACTTC. The encoded protein is CASSQASLAGGPRETQYF.

This clone was observed a few times. V and J are TRBV6-5 and TRBJ1-2; 7 nucleotides match TRBD1. The CDR3 runs 16 residues. Per germline, CDR1 MNHEY and CDR2 SVGAGI. V shed 2 bases and J 7 bases; nucleotides not matched to a gene: 13. The CDR3, as DNA: TGTGCCAGCAGTTACCTCCGACAGGGTTCCGACTCTGGCTACACCTTC. Its protein is CASSYLRQGSDSGYTF.

The chain is built from TRBV7-9 and TRBJ2-1; 7 nucleotides align to TRBD2. The CDR3 is 15 amino acids. Unmatched junction bases numbered 4, after V lost 5 bases and J lost 0 bases. Germline lookup yields CDR1 SEHNR and CDR2 FQNEAQ (reference sequence). Here the CDR3 reads CASSAGRSSYNEQFF. The CDR3 bases are TGTGCCAGCAGCGCCGGGAGGAGCTCCTACAATGAGCAGTTCTTC.

V gene TRBV9 combines with J gene TRBJ2-7, with D possibly matching TRBD1 (6 bases). The ends were cut back, 3 bases at V and 0 bases at J, with 16 bases in the middle. This CDR3 is built from 16 residues. CDR1 is SGDLS, CDR2 YYNGEE, per germline. As DNA, the CDR3 is TGTGCCAGCAGCGCACTGGGTACAGGGAGCTCCTACGAGCAGTACTTC. Translation: CASSALGTGSSYEQYF. Filled out from reference TRBV9 and TRBJ2-7, the complete variable domain reads DSGVTQTPKHLITATGQRVTLRCSPRSGDLSVYWYQQSLDQGLQFLIQYYNGEERAKGNILERFSAQQFPDLHSELNLSSLELGDSALYFCASSALGTGSSYEQYFGPGTRLTVT.

V usage is TRBV7-6 and J usage is TRBJ1-6, with TRBD1 matching 10 bases. Germline CDR1 SGHVS, CDR2 FNYEAQ. Trimming took 3 bases from V and 9 from J; bases not matched to a gene: 8. The CDR3 is made up of 16 amino acids. The CDR3 reads CASSLQPGQGTSPLHF. CDR3 bases: TGTGCCAGCAGCTTGCAACCGGGACAGGGGACTTCACCCCTCCACTTT.

This chain joins TRBV4-2 and TRBJ1-6; TRBD1 matches at 8 bases. Trimming cost V 4 bases and J 9 bases; bases outside gene matches: 11. Germline V gene lookup returns CDR1 LGHNA and CDR2 YNFKEQ. The length of the CDR3 is 16 residues. The CDR3 region has the DNA TGTGCCAGCAGCCTCAGTTCTGGACAGGGAGGTTCACCCCTCCACTTT. Translation: CASSLSSGQGGSPLHF.

The rearrangement links TRBV5-6 to TRBJ2-5, with a possible D match to TRBD2 (7 bases). The germline V gene encodes CDR1 SGHDT and CDR2 YYEEEE. The germline V and J ends were trimmed by 4 bases and 1 base, with 14 bases remaining between them. This CDR3 has 15 residues. The CDR3 DNA sequence: TGTGCCAGCAGCAATTGGGGGGGCTTCCAAGAGACCCAGTACTTC. Its protein product is CASSNWGGFQETQYF.

This clone showed up just once. This sequence joins TRBV20-1 and TRBJ2-7; perhaps TRBD1 as D (5 bases). Trimming stripped 3 bases from V and 1 base from J, with 16 bases between. This CDR3 contains 15 residues. The germline CDR1 and CDR2 sequences are DFQATT and SNEGSKA (reference sequence). CDR3 in DNA: TGCAGTGCTAGTGCTCGTAGGGGCAGATCCTACGAGCAGTACTTC. Protein sequence: CSASARRGRSYEQYF.

This clone was seen a handful of times. This chain joins TRBV15 and TRBJ2-7, with TRBD1 matching 7 bases. Germline loops: CDR1 LNHNV, CDR2 YYDKDF (reference sequence). The V and J ends lost 1 base and 8 bases, in that order; junction bases with no gene match: 5. The CDR3 is 13 amino acids. Written as DNA, the CDR3 is TGTGCCACCAGCAGAGGAGGGGGCACACAGCAGTACTTC. Protein sequence: CATSRGGGTQQYF.

J is TRBJ2-5 and V is TRBV5-4, with 11 bases lining up with TRBD1. V was clipped by 4 bases and J by 5 bases; unmatched bases: 7. Germline V CDR1 and CDR2: SGHNT, YYREEE (reference sequence). This CDR3 comprises 15 residues. The CDR3 DNA reads as TGTGCCAGCAGCAAAAGGACAGGGGGCTTGGAGACCCAGTACTTC. It is translated as CASSKRTGGLETQYF.

V gene TRBV14 combines with J gene TRBJ2-5, with TRBD2 matching 11 bases. This CDR3 has 16 amino acids. Germline CDR1 is SGHDN and CDR2 is FVKESK. Trimming took 0 bases from V and 4 from J; bases not matched to a gene: 4. The CDR3 loop reads CASSQDLAGGIETQYF. The DNA for the CDR3 is TGTGCCAGCAGCCAAGACCTAGCGGGAGGCATAGAGACCCAGTACTTC.

This chain joins TRBV6-5 and TRBJ2-7; 7 positions agree with TRBD2. Germline V gene lookup returns CDR1 MNHEY and CDR2 SVGAGI. The V gene end was trimmed by 0 bases and the J gene end by 4 bases; junction bases not matched to a gene: 6. This CDR3 comprises 15 residues. CDR3 in DNA: TGTGCCAGCAGTTACTCGCGTCAGGGAGGGTACGAGCAGTACTTC. This gives the protein CASSYSRQGGYEQYF.

The chain has TRBV21-1 and TRBJ1-6; the D call TRBD1 from the table was never checked on the DNA. TRBV21-1 is deemed a pseudogene. This CDR3 is built from 17 residues. For the CDR3, the DNA is TGTGCCAGCAGCTCAATCAGACAGGGAACAGTCCATTCACCCCTCCACTTT. It codes for CASSSIRQGTVHSPLHF.